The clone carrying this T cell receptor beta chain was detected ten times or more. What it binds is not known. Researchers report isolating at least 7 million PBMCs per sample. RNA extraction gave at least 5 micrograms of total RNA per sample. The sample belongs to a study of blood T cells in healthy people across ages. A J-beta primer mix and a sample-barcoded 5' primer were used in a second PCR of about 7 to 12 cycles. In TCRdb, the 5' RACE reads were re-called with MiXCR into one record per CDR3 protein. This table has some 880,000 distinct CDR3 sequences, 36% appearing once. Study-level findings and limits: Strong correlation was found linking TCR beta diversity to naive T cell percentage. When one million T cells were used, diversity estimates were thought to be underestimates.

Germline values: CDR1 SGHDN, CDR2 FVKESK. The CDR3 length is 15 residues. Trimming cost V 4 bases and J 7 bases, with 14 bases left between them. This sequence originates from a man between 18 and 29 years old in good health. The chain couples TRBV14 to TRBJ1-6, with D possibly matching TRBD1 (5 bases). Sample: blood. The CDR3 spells CASSPLGGGNSPLHF. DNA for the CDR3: TGTGCCAGCAGCCCGTTGGGGGGGGGAAATTCACCCCTCCACTTT.